The clone carrying this TCR beta chain showed up just a few times. Since all of the isolated RNA was reverse transcribed, expressed TCRB transcripts were what got sequenced. Only in-frame clones appear in the TCRdb table, and some are missing; sequencing was by immunoSEQ multiplex PCR. The repertoire consists of approximately 470,000 clones, with roughly 31% occurring once and the leading ten covering around 0.065%. These data belong to a study of beta chain features in type 1 diabetes. The germline V and J ends were trimmed by 1 base and 6 bases, with 13 bases remaining between them. The germline gives CDR1 LNHNV, CDR2 YYDKDF (reference sequence). The CDR3 extends over 14 amino acids.

This chain connects TRBV15 to TRBJ2-7; possible D gene TRBD1, 6 bases. This receptor was obtained from a man aged 18 to 35 in good health. Source material: naive CD4+ T cells from blood. This CDR3 is CATSRGGQGREQYF. The CDR3 bases are TGTGCCACCAGCAGAGGCGGGCAGGGGCGCGAGCAGTACTTC.